The rows below give T cell receptor beta chains drawn from one sample of a study of blood T cell repertoires in COVID-19. TCRdb's copy holds only in-frame clones and misses some; the assay was immunoSEQ multiplex PCR. The sample holds a few hundred thousand clones, about 91% seen once. Sequencing input: peripheral blood. The receptors were sampled from a woman between 35 and 50 years old who had recovered from COVID-19. Each CDR3 is given with its conserved first and last residue. The D gene is left open where the match is weak. Only part of the rows carry a size: once, few, many, or a class if the clone is expanded.

j_gene,abundance,d_gene,v_gene,CDR3aa,CDR3nt
TRBJ2-1,NA,NA,TRBV19,CGTSSENHNEQFF,TGTGGCACTAGCTCAGAAAACCACAATGAGCAGTTCTTC
TRBJ1-2,NA,NA,TRBV21-1,CASIPDRAGYTF,TGTGCCAGCATCCCAGACAGGGCTGGCTACACCTTC
TRBJ2-5,NA,NA,TRBV4-1,CASSHLALGETQYF,TGCGCCAGCAGCCATCTAGCGCTTGGAGAGACCCAGTACTTC
TRBJ2-5,once,NA,TRBV4-1,CASSQGTEFTGTQYF,TGCGCCAGCAGCCAAGGGACAGAATTTACTGGGACCCAGTACTTC
TRBJ2-3,NA,TRBD2,TRBV7-2,CASSSGLAGGTDTQYF,TGTGCCAGCAGCTCGGGACTAGCGGGTGGCACAGATACGCAGTATTTT
TRBJ2-2,once,TRBD2,TRBV9,CASSESSGGGGELFF,TGTGCCAGCAGCGAGTCTAGCGGGGGCGGTGGGGAGCTGTTTTTT
TRBJ1-1,NA,NA,TRBV7-9,CASSLGTVGTEAFF,TGTGCCAGCAGCTTAGGGACAGTGGGTACTGAAGCTTTCTTT
TRBJ1-1,NA,NA,TRBV7-2,CASSPQGMNTEAFF,TGTGCCAGCAGCCCGCAGGGGATGAACACTGAAGCTTTCTTT
TRBJ1-1,NA,NA,TRBV27,CASIEAAGTTEAFF,TGTGCCAGCATTGAAGCGGCGGGGACCACTGAAGCTTTCTTT
TRBJ2-5,NA,NA,TRBV7-9,CASSRGIPTGETQYF,TGTGCCAGCAGCAGGGGAATCCCCACAGGGGAGACCCAGTACTTC
TRBJ2-1,NA,TRBD2,TRBV5-1,CASSLTTSGKSNEQFF,TGCGCCAGCAGCCTAACGACTAGCGGGAAATCAAATGAGCAGTTCTTC
TRBJ1-2,NA,NA,TRBV10-3,CAISAGPSAGYTF,TGTGCCATCAGCGCAGGCCCTTCCGCGGGCTACACCTTC
TRBJ2-1,NA,TRBD2,TRBV7-9,CASSLPGLAGVDEQFF,TGTGCCAGCAGCCTACCGGGACTAGCGGGAGTGGATGAGCAGTTCTTC
TRBJ2-5,NA,TRBD2,TRBV19,CASSTSGKETQYF,TGTGCCAGTAGCACTAGCGGCAAAGAGACCCAGTACTTC
TRBJ2-5,NA,NA,TRBV5-4,CASSLVGGGETQYF,TGTGCCAGCAGCTTGGTGGGAGGGGGGGAGACCCAGTACTTC
TRBJ1-1,NA,NA,TRBV7-2,CASSSGGGGMNTEAFF,TGTGCCAGCAGCTCTGGGGGCGGAGGAATGAACACTGAAGCTTTCTTT
TRBJ2-3,NA,NA,TRBV12-3/TRBV12-4,CASGTLQYF,TGTGCCTCGGGGACTCTGCAGTATTTT
TRBJ2-3,NA,TRBD2,TRBV27,CASSLAGGPVDTQYF,TGTGCCAGCAGTTTAGCGGGAGGGCCGGTAGATACGCAGTATTTT
TRBJ2-1,NA,TRBD1,TRBV24-1,CATSEPGTENYNEQFF,TGTGCCACCAGTGAGCCCGGGACAGAAAATTACAATGAGCAGTTCTTC